This T cell receptor (beta chain) was sequenced during a study of blood T cells in healthy people across ages. J lost 3 bases, V lost 8 bases, and 12 bases had no gene match. Germline V gives CDR1 DFQATT, CDR2 SNEGSKA (reference sequence). This CDR3 has 15 amino acids. Donor samples were obtained from healthy Caucasian individuals from Russia, aged about 6 to 95. Collection of around 10 milliliters of peripheral blood was performed for each donor. Overall study results and limits: PBMCs were not sorted, which prevented a conclusive comparison of naive versus antigen-experienced cells.

In the case of this clonotype: Its specificity is not known.

A sample-barcoded 5' primer and a J-beta primer mix were used in a second PCR of about 7 to 12 cycles. Sequencing yielded, for each sample, at least 3 million paired-end reads carrying CDR3. In TCRdb, the 5' RACE reads were re-called with MiXCR into one record per CDR3 protein. The sample holds 550,000 to 700,000 distinct CDR3 sequences, approximately 30% seen once. The chain uses TRBV20-1 and TRBJ2-3; 9 bases are shared with TRBD2. The sequence was collected from a woman between 65 and 79 years old in good health. Sequenced: blood. The CDR3 reads CSPERRGGGTDTQYF. The DNA for the CDR3 is TGCAGTCCCGAGCGGCGGGGGGGCGGTACAGATACGCAGTATTTT.